This T cell receptor beta chain was documented in a study of T cells in Graves' hyperthyroidism and ophthalmopathy. Authors of the study amplified TCR beta CDR3 regions from RNA transcripts. First-round RT-PCR with HTBI primers amplified the TCR CDR3 region. TCRdb passed the multiplex PCR reads through MiXCR, listing each CDR3 protein once. The repertoire has 300,000 to 400,000 distinct CDR3 sequences, approximately 15% of them found once; the top ten carry approximately 25%. This clonotype showed up many times. In germline, CDR1 is MDHEN, CDR2 SYDVKM. The V gene end was trimmed by 4 bases and the J gene end by 3 bases; junction bases not matched to a gene: 2. The CDR3 runs 15 residues.

This chain joins TRBV28 and TRBJ1-5; TRBD1 agrees at 11 bases. The TCR originated in a woman in her 30s with Graves' hyperthyroidism. Sample: blood. CDR3 protein: CASSSDRGLNQPQHF. The CDR3 DNA sequence: TGTGCCAGCAGTTCGGACAGGGGGCTCAATCAGCCCCAGCATTTT.